This T cell receptor (beta chain) was observed in a study of T cell responses to AZD1222 COVID-19 vaccine. The ends lost 3 bases at V and 0 bases at J; junction bases unmatched: 16. This CDR3 is built from 19 residues. Germline V gene sequence: CDR1 MDHEN, CDR2 SYDVKM. Produced via immunoSEQ multiplex PCR; TCRdb's table is partial and in-frame only. The sample holds over 120,000 clones, about 92% seen once. This chain connects TRBV28 to TRBJ2-7, with 8 bases identical to TRBD1. The sequences come from peripheral blood, collected after recovery from COVID-19. This sequence originates from an adult who had recovered from COVID-19. DNA of the CDR3: TGTGCCAGCAGTTTTGGGCCCGGACAGGGTGAATTGAGCTCCTACGAGCAGTACTTC. It specifies CASSFGPGQGELSSYEQYF. Variable domain in full (rest from reference TRBV28 and TRBJ2-7): DVKVTQSSRYLVKRTGEKVFLECVQDMDHENMFWYRQDPGLGLRLIYFSYDVKMKEKGDIPEGYSVSREKKERFSLILESASTNQTSMYLCASSFGPGQGELSSYEQYFGPGTRLTVT.